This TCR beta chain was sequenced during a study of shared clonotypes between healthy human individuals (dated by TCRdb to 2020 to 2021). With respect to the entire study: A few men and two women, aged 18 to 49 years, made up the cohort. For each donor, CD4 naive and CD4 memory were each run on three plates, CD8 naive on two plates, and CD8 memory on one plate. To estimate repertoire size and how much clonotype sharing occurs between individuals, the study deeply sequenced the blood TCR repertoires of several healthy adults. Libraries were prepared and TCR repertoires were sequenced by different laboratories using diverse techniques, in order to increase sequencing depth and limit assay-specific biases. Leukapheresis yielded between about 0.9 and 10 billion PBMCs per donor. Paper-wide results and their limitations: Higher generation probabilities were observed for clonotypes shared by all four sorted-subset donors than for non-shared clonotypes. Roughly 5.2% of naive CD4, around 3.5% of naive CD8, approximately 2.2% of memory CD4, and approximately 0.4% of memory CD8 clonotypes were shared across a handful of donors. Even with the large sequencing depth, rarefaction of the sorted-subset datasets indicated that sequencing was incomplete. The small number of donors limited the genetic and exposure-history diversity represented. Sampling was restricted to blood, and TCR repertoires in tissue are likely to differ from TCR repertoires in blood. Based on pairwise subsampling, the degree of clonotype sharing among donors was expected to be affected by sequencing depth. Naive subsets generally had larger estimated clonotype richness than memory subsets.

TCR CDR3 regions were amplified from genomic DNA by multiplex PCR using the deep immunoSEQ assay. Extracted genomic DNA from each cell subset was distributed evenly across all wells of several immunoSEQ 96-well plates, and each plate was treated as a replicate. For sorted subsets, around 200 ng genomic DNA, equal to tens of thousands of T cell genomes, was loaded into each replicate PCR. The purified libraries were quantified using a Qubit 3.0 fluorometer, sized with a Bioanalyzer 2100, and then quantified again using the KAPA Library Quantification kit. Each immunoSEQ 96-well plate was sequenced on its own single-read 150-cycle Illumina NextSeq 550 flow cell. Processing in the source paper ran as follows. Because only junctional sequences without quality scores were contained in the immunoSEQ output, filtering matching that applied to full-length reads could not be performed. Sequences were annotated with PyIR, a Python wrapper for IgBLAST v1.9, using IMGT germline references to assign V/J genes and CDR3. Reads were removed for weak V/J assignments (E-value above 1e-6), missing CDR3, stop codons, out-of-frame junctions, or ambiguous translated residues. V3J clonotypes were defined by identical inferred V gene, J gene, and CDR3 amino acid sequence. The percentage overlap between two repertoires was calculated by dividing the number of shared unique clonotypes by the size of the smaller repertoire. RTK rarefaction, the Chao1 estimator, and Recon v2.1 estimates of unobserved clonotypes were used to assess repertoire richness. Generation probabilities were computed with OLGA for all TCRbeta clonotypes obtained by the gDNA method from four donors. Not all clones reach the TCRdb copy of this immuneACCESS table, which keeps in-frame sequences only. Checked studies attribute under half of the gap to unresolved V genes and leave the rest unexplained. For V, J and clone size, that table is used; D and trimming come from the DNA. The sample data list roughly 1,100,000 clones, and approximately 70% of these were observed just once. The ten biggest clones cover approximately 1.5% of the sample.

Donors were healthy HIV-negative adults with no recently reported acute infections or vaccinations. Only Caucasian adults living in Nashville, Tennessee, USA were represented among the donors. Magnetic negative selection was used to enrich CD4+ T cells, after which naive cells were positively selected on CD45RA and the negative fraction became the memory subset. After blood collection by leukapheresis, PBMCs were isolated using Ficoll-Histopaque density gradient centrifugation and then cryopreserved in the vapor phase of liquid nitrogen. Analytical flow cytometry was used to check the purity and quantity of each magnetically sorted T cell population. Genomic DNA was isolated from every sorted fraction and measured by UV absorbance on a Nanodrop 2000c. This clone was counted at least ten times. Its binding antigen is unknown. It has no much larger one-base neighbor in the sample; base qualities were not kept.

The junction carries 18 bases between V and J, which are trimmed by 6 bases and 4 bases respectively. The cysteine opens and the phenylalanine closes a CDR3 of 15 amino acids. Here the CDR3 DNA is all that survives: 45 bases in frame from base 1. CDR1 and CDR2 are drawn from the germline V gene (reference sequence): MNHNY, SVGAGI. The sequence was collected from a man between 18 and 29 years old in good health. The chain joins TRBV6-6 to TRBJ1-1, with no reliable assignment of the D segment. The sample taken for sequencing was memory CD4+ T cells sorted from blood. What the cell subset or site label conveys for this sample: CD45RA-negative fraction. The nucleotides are TGTGCCAGCAGGGGGTCGGGTCAGGTGAGCACTGAAGCTTTCTTT. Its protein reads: CASRGSGQVSTEAFF.